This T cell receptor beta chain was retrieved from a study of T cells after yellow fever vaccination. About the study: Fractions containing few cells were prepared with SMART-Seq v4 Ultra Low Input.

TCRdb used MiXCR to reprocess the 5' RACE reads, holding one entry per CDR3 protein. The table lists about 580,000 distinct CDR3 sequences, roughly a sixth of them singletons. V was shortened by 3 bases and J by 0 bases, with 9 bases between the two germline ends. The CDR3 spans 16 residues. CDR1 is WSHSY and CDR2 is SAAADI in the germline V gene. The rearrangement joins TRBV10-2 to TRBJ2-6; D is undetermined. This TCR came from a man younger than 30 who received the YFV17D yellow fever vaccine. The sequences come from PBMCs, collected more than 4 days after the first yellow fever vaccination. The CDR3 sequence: CASSEHPGSGANVLTF. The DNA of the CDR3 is TGCGCCAGCAGTGAACACCCTGGCTCTGGGGCCAACGTCCTGACTTTC.